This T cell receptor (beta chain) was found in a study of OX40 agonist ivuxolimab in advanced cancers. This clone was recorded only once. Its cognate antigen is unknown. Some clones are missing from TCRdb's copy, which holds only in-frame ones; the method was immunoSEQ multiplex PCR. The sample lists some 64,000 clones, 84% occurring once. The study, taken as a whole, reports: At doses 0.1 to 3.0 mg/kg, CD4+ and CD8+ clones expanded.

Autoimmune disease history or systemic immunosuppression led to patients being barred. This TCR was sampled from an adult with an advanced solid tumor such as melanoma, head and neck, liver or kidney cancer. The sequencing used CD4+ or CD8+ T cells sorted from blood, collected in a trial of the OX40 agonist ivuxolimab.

This CDR3 reads CASGLSNTEAFF. The CDR3 nucleotides read TGTGCTAGTGGTCTATCGAACACTGAAGCTTTCTTT. The rearrangement links TRBV12-5 to TRBJ1-1; D unclear. V lost 5 bases to trimming and J lost 1 base, with 5 bases between them. Germline values: CDR1 LGHNT, CDR2 FRNRAP. CDR3 length: 12 amino acids. The full variable domain, completed using reference TRBV12-5 and TRBJ1-1, is DARVTQTPRHKVTEMGQEVTMRCQPILGHNTVFWYRQTMMQGLELLAYFRNRAPLDDSGMPKDRFSAEMPDATLATLKIQPSEPRDSAVYFCASGLSNTEAFFGQGTRLTVV.